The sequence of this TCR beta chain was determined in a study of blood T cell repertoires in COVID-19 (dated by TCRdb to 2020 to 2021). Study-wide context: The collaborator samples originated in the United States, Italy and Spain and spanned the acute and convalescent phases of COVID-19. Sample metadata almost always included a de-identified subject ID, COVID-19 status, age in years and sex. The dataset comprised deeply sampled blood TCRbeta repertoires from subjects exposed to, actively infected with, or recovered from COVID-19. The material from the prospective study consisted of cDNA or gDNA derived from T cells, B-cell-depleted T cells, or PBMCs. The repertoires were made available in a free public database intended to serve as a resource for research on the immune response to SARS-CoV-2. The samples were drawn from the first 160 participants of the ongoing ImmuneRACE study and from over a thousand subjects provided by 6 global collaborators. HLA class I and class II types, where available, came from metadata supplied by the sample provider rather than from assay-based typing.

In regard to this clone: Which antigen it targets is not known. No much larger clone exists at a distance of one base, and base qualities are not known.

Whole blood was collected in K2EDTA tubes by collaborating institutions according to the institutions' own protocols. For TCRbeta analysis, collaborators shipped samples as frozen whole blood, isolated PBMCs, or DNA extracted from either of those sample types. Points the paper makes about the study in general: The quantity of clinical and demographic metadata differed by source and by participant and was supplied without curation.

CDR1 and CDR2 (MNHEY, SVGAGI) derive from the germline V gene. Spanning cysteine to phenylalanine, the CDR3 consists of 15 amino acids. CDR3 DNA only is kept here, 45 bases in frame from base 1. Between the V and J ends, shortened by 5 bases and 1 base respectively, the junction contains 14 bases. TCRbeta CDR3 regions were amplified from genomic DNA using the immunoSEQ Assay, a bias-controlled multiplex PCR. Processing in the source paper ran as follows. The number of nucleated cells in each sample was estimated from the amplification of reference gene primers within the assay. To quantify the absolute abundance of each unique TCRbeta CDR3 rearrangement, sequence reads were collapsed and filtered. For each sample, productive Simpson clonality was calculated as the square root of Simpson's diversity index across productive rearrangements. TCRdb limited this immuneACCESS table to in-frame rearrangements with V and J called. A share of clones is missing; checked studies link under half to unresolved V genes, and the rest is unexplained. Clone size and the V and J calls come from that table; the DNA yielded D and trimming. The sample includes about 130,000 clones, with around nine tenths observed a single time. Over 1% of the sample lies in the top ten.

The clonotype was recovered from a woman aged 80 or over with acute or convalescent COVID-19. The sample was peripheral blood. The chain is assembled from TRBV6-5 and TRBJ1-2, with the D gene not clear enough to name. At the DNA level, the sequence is TGTGCCAGCAGTCCCTGGGGAGACCTTAACTATGGCTACACCTTC. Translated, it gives CASSPWGDLNYGYTF.